The 26 T cell receptor beta chains below come from one sample, sequenced in a study of blood T cell repertoires in COVID-19. Libraries were prepared by immunoSEQ multiplex PCR; TCRdb keeps only in-frame clonotypes and omits some of them. The table records approximately 280,000 clones, around 89% of them present only once. What was sequenced was peripheral blood. The source is a woman aged 60-75 years with acute or convalescent COVID-19.

V and J are TRBV10-3 and TRBJ1-1; D ambiguous. V lost 1 base, J lost 1 base, and 10 bases lay in between. The CDR3 has 15 amino acids. Germline CDR1 reads ENHRY; CDR2 reads SYGVKD. The CDR3 region is CAISEWTVQNTEAFF. In DNA form, the CDR3 reads TGTGCCATCAGTGAGTGGACTGTCCAGAACACTGAAGCTTTCTTT.

V is TRBV6-2 or TRBV6-3 and J is TRBJ2-2, with 7 bases identical to TRBD1. Losses at the gene ends were 1 base for V and 7 bases for J; bases not matched to a gene: 6. The CDR3 loop spans 15 amino acids. The V gene's germline CDR1 is MNHEY and CDR2 SVGEGT. CDR3 sequence: CASSYYRGNVGELFF. CDR3 DNA sequence: TGTGCCAGCAGTTACTACAGGGGAAATGTCGGGGAGCTGTTTTTT.

The chain links TRBV5-1 to TRBJ2-1; D perhaps matches TRBD2 (6 bases). The V gene lost 5 bases and the J gene lost 9 bases, with 15 bases spanning the gap. The CDR3 consists of 13 residues. Germline CDR1 SGHRS, CDR2 YFSETQ. The CDR3 DNA is TGCGCCAGCAGTGGGGGAGGCCGGGGTGAGCAGTTCTTC. It codes for CASSGGGRGEQFF.

This sequence joins TRBV19 and TRBJ1-4, with 8 bases identical to TRBD1. J lost 7 bases, V lost 4 bases, and 8 bases had no gene match. The length of the CDR3 is 15 residues. In germline, CDR1 is LNHDA, CDR2 SQIVND (reference sequence). CDR3 nucleotides: TGTGCCAGTAGTACCGGACAGGGTAGGGGTGAAAAACTGTTTTTT. It codes for CASSTGQGRGEKLFF.

The V gene is TRBV5-1, the J gene TRBJ2-5; D remains unclear. The CDR3 sequence is 13 residues long. Trimming pared 8 bases from V and 2 bases from J, leaving 13 bases between. Germline-derived CDR1 and CDR2 are SGHRS and YFSETQ. The CDR3 sequence: CASGAGAQETQYF. DNA of the CDR3: TGCGCCAGTGGAGCCGGAGCACAAGAGACCCAGTACTTC.

The chain recombines TRBV5-1 with TRBJ2-3; the D gene is possibly TRBD2 (5 bases). Trimming stripped 1 base from V and 8 bases from J, with 17 bases between. From germline, CDR1 is SGHRS and CDR2 YFSETQ. The CDR3 has 15 residues. CDR3 in amino acids: CASSLPTLARPTQYF. Written as DNA, the CDR3 is TGCGCCAGCAGCTTGCCCACGCTAGCCCGACCTACGCAGTATTTT. Full variable domain (rest looked up from reference TRBV5-1 and TRBJ2-3): KAGVTQTPRYLIKTRGQQVTLSCSPISGHRSVSWYQQTPGQGLQFLFEYFSETQRNKGNFPGRFSGRQFSNSRSEMNVSTLELGDSALYLCASSLPTLARPTQYFGPGTRLTVL.

A few counts support this clone. The chain employs TRBV4-1 and TRBJ2-7; 9 positions agree with TRBD2. The V gene end was trimmed by 4 bases and the J gene end by 0 bases; junction bases not matched to a gene: 4. CDR3 length: 15 residues. The germline V gene has CDR1 MGHRA and CDR2 YSYEKL. The CDR3 region is CASSLRLAVSYEQYF. CDR3 in DNA: TGCGCCAGCAGCCTCCGACTAGCGGTCTCCTACGAGCAGTACTTC.

The chain employs TRBV7-3 and TRBJ2-7, with 8 bases that match TRBD2. In germline, CDR1 is SGHTA, CDR2 FQGTGA. The CDR3 contains 12 residues. V lost 5 bases and J lost 6; bases outside the gene matches: 3. The CDR3 reads CASSPGGVEQYF. CDR3 nucleotides: TGTGCCAGCAGCCCGGGGGGGGTCGAGCAGTACTTC.

V and J are TRBV24-1 and TRBJ1-2; 9 bases are a match to TRBD1. J gave up 7 bases and V 4 bases, and 6 bases lay outside the gene matches. The CDR3 runs 14 residues. Looked up from germline, CDR1 is KGHDR and CDR2 is SFDVKD. CDR3 sequence reads: CATSDRTGVSGYTF. Written as DNA, the CDR3 is TGTGCCACCAGTGACAGGACAGGGGTTTCTGGCTACACCTTC.

A few counts support this clone. This chain joins TRBV14 and TRBJ2-4, with 7 nucleotides matching TRBD1. Per the germline V gene, CDR1 is SGHDN and CDR2 is FVKESK. With V trimmed by 1 base and J by 5 bases, 5 bases remained unmatched. This CDR3 contains 15 residues. As DNA, the CDR3 is TGTGCCAGCAGCCAAGTTACAGGGGCCCAAAACATTCAGTACTTC. Its translation is CASSQVTGAQNIQYF.

The chain has TRBV3-1 (or the pseudogene TRBV3-2) and TRBJ2-1, with TRBD2 matching 16 bases. Germline CDR1 and CDR2: LGHDT and YNNKEL (reference sequence). The CDR3 contains 16 residues. Losses at the gene ends were 1 base for V and 12 bases for J; bases not matched to a gene: 6. CDR3 DNA: TGTGCCAGCAGCCAAGCAGGGACTAGCGGGGGGGCCCTGCAGTTCTTC. The encoded protein is CASSQAGTSGGALQFF.

V usage is TRBV5-1 and J usage is TRBJ2-2; TRBD2 aligns across 8 bases. CDR1 and CDR2 (germline): SGHRS, YFSETQ. V lost 4 bases, J lost 4 bases, and 9 bases stayed unmatched. The CDR3 spans 16 residues. CDR3 nucleotides: TGCGCCAGCAGCATGGTCAGCGGGGGACCCACCGGGGAGCTGTTTTTT. This encodes CASSMVSGGPTGELFF.

The chain combines TRBV2 with TRBJ2-2; TRBD2 aligns across 10 bases. V shed 4 bases and J 4 bases; nucleotides not matched to a gene: 3. The CDR3 covers 15 residues. The germline CDR1 and CDR2 sequences are SNHLY and FYNNEI. This CDR3 reads CASSGLAGPTGELFF. The CDR3 DNA is TGTGCCAGCAGTGGACTAGCGGGCCCCACCGGGGAGCTGTTTTTT.

The V and J genes are TRBV25-1 and TRBJ2-7; possibly TRBD1 for D (5 bases). Trimming shortened V by 6 bases and J by 1 base, and 10 bases separated the two germline ends. This CDR3 has 13 amino acids. Germline values: CDR1 MGHDK, CDR2 SYGVNS. The CDR3 loop reads CASRRTGSYEQYF. The CDR3 DNA follows: TGTGCCAGCAGACGTACAGGATCCTACGAGCAGTACTTC.

Comment on this clone: Other DNA sequences in the sample encode the same CDR3. V gene TRBV18 combines with J gene TRBJ2-5; weak D call: TRBD1 (6 bases). This CDR3 has 15 residues. CDR1 and CDR2 (germline): KGHSH, LQKENI. The V end was cut by 3 bases, the J end by 1 base, with 12 bases between. This CDR3 is CASSPPLGGQETQYF. The CDR3, as DNA: TGTGCCAGCTCACCGCCGCTAGGGGGCCAAGAGACCCAGTACTTC.

The chain joins TRBV29-1 to TRBJ1-3; D may be TRBD1 (6 bases). Germline values: CDR1 SQVTM, CDR2 ANQGSEA. This CDR3 contains 14 residues. V dropped 6 bases and J dropped 2 bases, with 14 bases sitting between them. The CDR3: CSVFDHRAGNTIYF. CDR3 nucleotide sequence: TGCAGCGTCTTTGACCACAGGGCTGGAAACACCATATATTTT.

The V and J genes are TRBV5-1 and TRBJ2-5; the match to TRBD1 covers 11 bases. The germline V gene has CDR1 SGHRS and CDR2 YFSETQ. J gave up 4 bases and V 4 bases, and 3 bases lay outside the gene matches. CDR3 length: 14 residues. CDR3 bases: TGCGCCAGCAGCCCAGGGACAGGGGGAGAGACCCAGTACTTC. Protein product: CASSPGTGGETQYF.

This chain links TRBV7-2 with TRBJ2-2; 14 bases match TRBD2. V shed 4 bases, J shed 5 bases, and the junction held 3 bases outside the gene matches. The CDR3 is made up of 16 amino acids. Germline assignment: CDR1 SGHTA and CDR2 FQGNSA. The CDR3 region is CASSSGTSGRTGELFF. The DNA for the CDR3 is TGTGCCAGCAGCTCAGGGACTAGCGGGAGAACCGGGGAGCTGTTTTTT.

V is TRBV28 and J is TRBJ1-2; 11 nucleotides match TRBD1. V lost 5 bases and J lost 4; bases outside the gene matches: 0. The V gene's germline CDR1 is MDHEN and CDR2 SYDVKM. CDR3 size: 13 residues. The CDR3 DNA reads as TGTGCCAGCAGTGGACAGGGGGCCTATGGCTACACCTTC. Translated, it gives CASSGQGAYGYTF.

This clone appeared a few times. The gene calls are TRBV4-3 and TRBJ2-1; D might be TRBD2 (5 bases). V shed 4 bases and J shed 5 bases, with 15 bases lying between them. Germline assignment: CDR1 LGHNA and CDR2 YSLEER. The CDR3 contains 15 residues. CDR3 loop: CASSLTGPGDNEQFF. Here the CDR3 DNA reads TGCGCCAGCAGCCTTACCGGGCCCGGGGACAATGAGCAGTTCTTC.

In its sample, this clone was seen a few times. The chain employs TRBV21-1 and TRBJ2-1; the D segment call TRBD1 is taken from the table without a DNA check. TRBV21-1 is designated a pseudogene. The CDR3 sequence is 13 residues long. DNA of the CDR3: TGTGCCAGCAGCAAATCTCACAACAATGAGCAGTTCTTC. Residues: CASSKSHNNEQFF.

The genes are TRBV19 and TRBJ1-2; D not resolved. The germline V gene has CDR1 LNHDA and CDR2 SQIVND (reference sequence). The V end lost 4 bases, the J end lost 7 bases, and 10 bases lay between the germline ends. This CDR3 is built from 12 residues. CDR3 sequence (DNA): TGTGCCAGTAGTACCCCCTCGGTTGGCTACACCTTC. Translating gives CASSTPSVGYTF.

V usage is TRBV28 and J usage is TRBJ1-5; no definite D call. CDR1 is MDHEN and CDR2 is SYDVKM in the germline V gene. Trimming left V 3 bases short and J 2 bases short, with 11 bases between. The CDR3 has 15 residues. CDR3 amino acids: CASSFAGGGNQPQHF. The DNA for the CDR3 is TGTGCCAGCAGTTTCGCGGGCGGTGGCAATCAGCCCCAGCATTTT.

This chain uses TRBV6-2 or TRBV6-3 with TRBJ2-3; 12 bases align to TRBD1. CDR1 MNHEY and CDR2 SVGEGT come from the germline V gene. With V trimmed by 2 bases and J by 4 bases, 7 bases remained unmatched. There are 17 residues in the CDR3. The CDR3 DNA reads as TGTGCCAGCAGTTACCTCCCCGGGACAGGGGGCCCAGATACGCAGTATTTT. Protein: CASSYLPGTGGPDTQYF.

The chain links TRBV2 to TRBJ2-3; 8 bases line up with TRBD1. CDR1 SNHLY and CDR2 FYNNEI come from the germline V gene. The CDR3 runs 15 residues. Trimming at V came to 1 base and at J to 1 base, leaving 1 base not matched to a gene. Written as DNA, the CDR3 is TGTGCCAGCAGTGAAGTGACAGGGGGCACAGATACGCAGTATTTT. It yields the protein CASSEVTGGTDTQYF.

This chain uses TRBV11-2 with TRBJ2-2, with TRBD1 identical over 10 bases. The V gene's germline CDR1 is SGHAT and CDR2 FQNNGV. CDR3 length: 17 residues. Trimming at V came to 5 bases and at J to 4 bases, leaving 10 bases not matched to a gene. CDR3 region: CASSPQPGQGSTGELFF. Here the CDR3 DNA reads TGTGCCAGCAGCCCCCAACCGGGACAGGGGTCCACCGGGGAGCTGTTTTTT.